This TCR beta chain was recorded in a study of cytomegalovirus exposure and HLA in healthy donors. The protocol was immunoSEQ multiplex PCR, while the TCRdb copy is restricted to in-frame clones and leaves out a portion. The repertoire holds around 400,000 clones, with around 86% as singletons. The CDR3 totals 16 residues. The V end was cut by 2 bases, the J end by 0 bases, with 14 bases between. Per germline, CDR1 MGHRA and CDR2 YSYEKL. This receptor was obtained from a woman aged 18 to 35 in good health and CMV-seronegative. The sequencing input was PBMCs. The rearrangement joins TRBV4-1 to TRBJ2-7; TRBD2 might be the D (5 bases). The CDR3, as DNA: TGCGCCAGCAGCCAAATTTCCAGCGGCAGCTCCTACGAGCAGTACTTC. Encoded protein: CASSQISSGSSYEQYF.